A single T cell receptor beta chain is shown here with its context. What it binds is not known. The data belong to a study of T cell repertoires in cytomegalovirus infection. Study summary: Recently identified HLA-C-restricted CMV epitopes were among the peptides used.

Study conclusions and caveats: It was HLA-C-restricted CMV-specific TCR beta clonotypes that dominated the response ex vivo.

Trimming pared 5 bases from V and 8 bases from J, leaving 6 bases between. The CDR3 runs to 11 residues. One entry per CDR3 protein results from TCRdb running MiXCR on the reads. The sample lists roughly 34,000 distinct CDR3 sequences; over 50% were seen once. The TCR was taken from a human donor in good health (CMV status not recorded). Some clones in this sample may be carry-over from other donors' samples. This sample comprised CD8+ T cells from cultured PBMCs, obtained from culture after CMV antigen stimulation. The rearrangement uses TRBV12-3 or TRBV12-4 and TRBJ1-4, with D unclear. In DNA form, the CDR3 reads TGTGCCAGCAGTCCCGGGGAAAAACTGTTTTTT. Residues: CASSPGEKLFF.